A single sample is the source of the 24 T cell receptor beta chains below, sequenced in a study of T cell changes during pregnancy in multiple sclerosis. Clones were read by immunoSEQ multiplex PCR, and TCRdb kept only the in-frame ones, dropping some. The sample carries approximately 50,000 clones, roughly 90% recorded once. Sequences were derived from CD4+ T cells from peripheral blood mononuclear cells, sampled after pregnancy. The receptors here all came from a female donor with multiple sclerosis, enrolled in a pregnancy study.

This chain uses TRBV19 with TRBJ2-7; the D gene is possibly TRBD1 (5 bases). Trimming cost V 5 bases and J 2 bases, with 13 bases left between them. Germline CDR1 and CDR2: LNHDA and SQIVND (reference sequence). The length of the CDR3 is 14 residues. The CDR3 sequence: CASSARTHTYEQYF. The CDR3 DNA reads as TGTGCCAGTAGTGCTAGGACACACACCTACGAGCAGTACTTC.

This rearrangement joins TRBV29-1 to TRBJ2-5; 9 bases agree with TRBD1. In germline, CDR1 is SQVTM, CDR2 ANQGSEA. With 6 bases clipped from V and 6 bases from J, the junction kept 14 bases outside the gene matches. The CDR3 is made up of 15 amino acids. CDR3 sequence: CSVDPPTGGGKTQYF. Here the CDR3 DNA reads TGCAGCGTCGACCCCCCTACAGGGGGCGGTAAGACCCAGTACTTC.

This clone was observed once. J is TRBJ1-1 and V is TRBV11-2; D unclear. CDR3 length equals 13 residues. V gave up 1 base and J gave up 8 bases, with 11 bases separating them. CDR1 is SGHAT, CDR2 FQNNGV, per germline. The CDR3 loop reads CASSLVAGMEAFF. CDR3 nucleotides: TGTGCCAGCAGCTTAGTGGCGGGAATGGAAGCTTTCTTT.

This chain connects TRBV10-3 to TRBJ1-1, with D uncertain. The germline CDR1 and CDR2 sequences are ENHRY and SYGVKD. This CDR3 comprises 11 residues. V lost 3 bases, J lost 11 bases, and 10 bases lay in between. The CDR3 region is CAISEKRTAFF. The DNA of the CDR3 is TGTGCCATCAGTGAAAAGAGGACTGCTTTCTTT.

The DNA of the CDR3 is TGTGCCAGCAGTGAATGGGGCAACGAGCAGTACTTC. It is translated as CASSEWGNEQYF. The V gene is TRBV6-1, the J gene TRBJ2-7, with D maybe TRBD1 (5 bases). The germline CDR1 and CDR2 sequences are MNHNS and SASEGT. V lost 2 bases and J lost 5, with 7 bases in between. The CDR3 extends over 12 amino acids.

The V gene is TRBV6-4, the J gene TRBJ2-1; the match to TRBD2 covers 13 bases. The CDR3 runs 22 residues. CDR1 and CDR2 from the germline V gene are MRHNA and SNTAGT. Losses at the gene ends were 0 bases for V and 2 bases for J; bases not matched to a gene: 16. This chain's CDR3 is CASSDSPKLAGGPRLPYNEQFF. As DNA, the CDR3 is TGTGCCAGCAGTGACTCCCCCAAACTAGCGGGAGGGCCACGACTCCCCTACAATGAGCAGTTCTTC.

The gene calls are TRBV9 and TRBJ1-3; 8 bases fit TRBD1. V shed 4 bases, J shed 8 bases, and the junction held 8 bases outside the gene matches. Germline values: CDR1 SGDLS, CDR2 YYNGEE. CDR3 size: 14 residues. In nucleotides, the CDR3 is TGTGCCAGCAGCTCGGGACAGGCGGGGGACACCATATATTTT. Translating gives CASSSGQAGDTIYF.

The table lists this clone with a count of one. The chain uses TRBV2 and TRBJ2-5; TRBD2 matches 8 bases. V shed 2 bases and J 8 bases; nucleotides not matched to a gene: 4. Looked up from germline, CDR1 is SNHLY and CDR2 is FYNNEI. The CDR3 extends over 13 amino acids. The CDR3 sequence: CASSEWRGETQYF. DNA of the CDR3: TGTGCCAGCAGTGAATGGCGGGGGGAAACCCAGTACTTC.

The CDR3: CASSSTGTSGGEQYF. In nucleotides, the CDR3 is TGTGCCAGCAGTTCGACCGGGACTAGCGGGGGGGAGCAGTACTTC. The chain carries TRBV27 and TRBJ2-7; 15 bases agree with TRBD2. The germline V gene has CDR1 MNHEY and CDR2 SMNVEV (reference sequence). Germline trimming cut 4 bases from V and 7 bases from J; bases unmatched to any gene: 5. CDR3 length: 15 amino acids.

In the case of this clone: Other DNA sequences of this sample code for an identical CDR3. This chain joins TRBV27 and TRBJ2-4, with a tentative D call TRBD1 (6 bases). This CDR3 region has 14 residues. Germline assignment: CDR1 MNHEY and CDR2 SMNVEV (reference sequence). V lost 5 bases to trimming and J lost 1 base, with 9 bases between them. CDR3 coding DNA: TGTGCCAGCAGTGTACAGGGTGCCAAAAACATTCAGTACTTC. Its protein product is CASSVQGAKNIQYF.

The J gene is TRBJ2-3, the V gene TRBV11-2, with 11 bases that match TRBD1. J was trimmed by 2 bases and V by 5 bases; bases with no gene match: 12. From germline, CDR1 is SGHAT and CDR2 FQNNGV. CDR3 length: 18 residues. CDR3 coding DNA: TGTGCCAGCAGCCAGGGACAGGGGGGTAGCGGCTCCACAGATACGCAGTATTTT. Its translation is CASSQGQGGSGSTDTQYF.

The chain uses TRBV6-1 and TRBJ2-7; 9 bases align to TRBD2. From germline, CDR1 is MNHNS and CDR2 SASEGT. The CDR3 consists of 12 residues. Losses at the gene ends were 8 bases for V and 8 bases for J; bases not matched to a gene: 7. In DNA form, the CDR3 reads TGTGCCAGCGGTTTGGCGGGAGGGCAGCAGTACTTC. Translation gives CASGLAGGQQYF.

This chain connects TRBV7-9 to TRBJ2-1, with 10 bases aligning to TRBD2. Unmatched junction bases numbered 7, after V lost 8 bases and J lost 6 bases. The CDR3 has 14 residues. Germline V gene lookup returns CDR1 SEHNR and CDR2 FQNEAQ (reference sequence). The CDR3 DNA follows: TGTGCCAGCTCGGAGCTAGCGGGAGCCAATGAGCAGTTCTTC. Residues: CASSELAGANEQFF.

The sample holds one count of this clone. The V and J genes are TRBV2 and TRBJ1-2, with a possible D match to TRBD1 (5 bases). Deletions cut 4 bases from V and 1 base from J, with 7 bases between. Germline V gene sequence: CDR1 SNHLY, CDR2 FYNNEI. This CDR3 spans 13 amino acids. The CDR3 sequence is CASSVQVNYGYTF. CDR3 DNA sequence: TGTGCCAGCAGTGTACAGGTTAACTATGGCTACACCTTC.

The CDR3 protein is CASRSPWGVDTEAFF. The CDR3 nucleotides are TGTGCCAGCAGGAGCCCCTGGGGGGTTGACACTGAAGCTTTCTTT. The J gene is TRBJ1-1, the V gene TRBV2; D is perhaps TRBD1 (5 bases). This CDR3 has 15 amino acids. Germline values: CDR1 SNHLY, CDR2 FYNNEI. The V end lost 6 bases, the J end lost 3 bases, and 17 bases lay between the germline ends.

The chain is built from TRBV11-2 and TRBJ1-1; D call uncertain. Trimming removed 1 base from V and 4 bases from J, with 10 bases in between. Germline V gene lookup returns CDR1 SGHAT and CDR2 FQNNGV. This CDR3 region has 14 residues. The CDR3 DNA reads TGTGCCAGCAGCTTAGGAGGTGAAGGCACTGAAGCTTTCTTT. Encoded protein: CASSLGGEGTEAFF.

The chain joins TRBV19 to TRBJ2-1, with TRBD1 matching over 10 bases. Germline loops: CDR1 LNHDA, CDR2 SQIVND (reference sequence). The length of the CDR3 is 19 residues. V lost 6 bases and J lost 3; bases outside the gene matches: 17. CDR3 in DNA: TGTGCCAGTAGACAGACAGGGGGCTTCTTGCGCGGACGCTACAATGAGCAGTTCTTC. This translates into CASRQTGGFLRGRYNEQFF.

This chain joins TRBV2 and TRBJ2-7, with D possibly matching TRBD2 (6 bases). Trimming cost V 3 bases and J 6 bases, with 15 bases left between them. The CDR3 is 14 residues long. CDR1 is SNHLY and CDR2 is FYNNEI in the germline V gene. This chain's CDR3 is CASSEQGLSSEQYF. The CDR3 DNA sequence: TGTGCCAGCAGTGAGCAGGGACTTTCTTCCGAGCAGTACTTC.

CDR3 residues: CASSSGRTNTGELFF. For the CDR3, the DNA is TGTGCCAGCTCCTCGGGTCGAACCAACACCGGGGAGCTGTTTTTT. V gene TRBV18 combines with J gene TRBJ2-2; no reliable D call. With 6 bases removed from V and 2 bases from J, the gap between germline ends came to 13 bases. This CDR3 is 15 amino acids long. The V gene's germline CDR1 is KGHSH and CDR2 LQKENI.

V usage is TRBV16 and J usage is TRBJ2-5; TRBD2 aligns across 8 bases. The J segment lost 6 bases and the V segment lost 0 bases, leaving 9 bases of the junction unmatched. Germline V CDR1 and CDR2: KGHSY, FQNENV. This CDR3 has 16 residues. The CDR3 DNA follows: TGTGCCAGCAGCCAATCGTGGTCTAGCGGGCGGCAGACCCAGTACTTC. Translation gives CASSQSWSSGRQTQYF.

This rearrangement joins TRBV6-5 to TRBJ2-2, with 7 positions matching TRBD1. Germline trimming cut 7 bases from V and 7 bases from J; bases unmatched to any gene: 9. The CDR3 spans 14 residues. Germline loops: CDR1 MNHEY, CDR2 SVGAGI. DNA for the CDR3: TGTGCCAGCACCTTTCTTCCAGGGGGCGGGGAGCTGTTTTTT. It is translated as CASTFLPGGGELFF.

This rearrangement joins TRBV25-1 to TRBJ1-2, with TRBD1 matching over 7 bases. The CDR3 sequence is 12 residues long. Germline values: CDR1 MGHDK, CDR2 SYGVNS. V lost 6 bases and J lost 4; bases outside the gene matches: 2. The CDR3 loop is CASRDRRYGYTF. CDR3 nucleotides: TGTGCCAGCAGGGACAGGCGCTATGGCTACACCTTC.

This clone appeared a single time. CDR3: CASRGRGMSNQPQHF. Written as DNA, the CDR3 is TGTGCCAGCAGGGGGCGGGGAATGAGCAATCAGCCCCAGCATTTT. V gene TRBV6-1 combines with J gene TRBJ1-5; D may be TRBD1 (5 bases). Between the trimmed V and J ends, which lost 6 bases and 1 base, there was a span of 13 bases. Per germline, CDR1 MNHNS and CDR2 SASEGT. The length of the CDR3 is 15 residues.

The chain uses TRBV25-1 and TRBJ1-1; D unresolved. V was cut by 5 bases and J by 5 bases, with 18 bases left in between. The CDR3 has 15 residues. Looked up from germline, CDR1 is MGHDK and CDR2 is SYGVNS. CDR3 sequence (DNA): TGTGCCAGCAGTCCCTCCGGGGTTGGAAGGACTGAAGCTTTCTTT. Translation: CASSPSGVGRTEAFF.